The next 11 T cell receptor beta chains were all read from a single sample in a study of cytomegalovirus exposure and HLA in healthy donors. Use of 60 Vbeta and 13 Jbeta primers characterized the PCR. This table comes from immunoSEQ multiplex PCR, and its TCRdb copy is limited to in-frame clones, with some not included. This table holds about 160,000 clones, roughly four fifths found once. Material for sequencing was PBMCs. The receptors come from a woman aged 18-29 years in good health and CMV-seronegative.

The rearrangement uses TRBV19 and TRBJ1-1, with 7 bases identical to TRBD1. V was pared by 5 bases and J by 7 bases, with 7 bases of the junction left unmatched. Germline lookup yields CDR1 LNHDA and CDR2 SQIVND (reference sequence). The CDR3 runs to 13 residues. The CDR3 DNA reads as TGTGCCAGTAGTGAGTGGACAGGCCTTGAAGCTTTCTTT. Amino acids: CASSEWTGLEAFF.

The chain is built from TRBV15 and TRBJ2-3; 11 bases line up with TRBD2. The V gene's germline CDR1 is LNHNV and CDR2 YYDKDF (reference sequence). V shed 1 base, J shed 6 bases, and the junction held 6 bases outside the gene matches. The CDR3 length is 16 residues. CDR3 sequence reads: CATSRGASGRSDTQYF. The DNA for the CDR3 is TGTGCCACCAGCAGAGGAGCTAGCGGGAGGAGCGATACGCAGTATTTT.

The CDR3 protein is CASRLATSDTQYF. DNA of the CDR3: TGTGCCAGCAGGCTCGCCACTTCGGATACGCAGTATTTT. The chain combines TRBV6-6 with TRBJ2-3; D gene uncertain. This CDR3 region has 13 residues. Trimming removed 6 bases from V and 6 bases from J, with 13 bases in between. CDR1 MNHNY and CDR2 SVGAGI come from the germline V gene (reference sequence).

This clone showed up just once. This chain links TRBV14 with TRBJ2-7; 8 nucleotides align to TRBD1. There are 15 residues in the CDR3. With V trimmed by 2 bases and J by 3 bases, 6 bases remained unmatched. Per the germline V gene, CDR1 is SGHDN and CDR2 is FVKESK. The CDR3 nucleotides are TGTGCCAGCAGCCAACCGGGACAGGCGATCTACGAGCAGTACTTC. The encoded protein is CASSQPGQAIYEQYF.

The chain recombines TRBV7-6 with TRBJ2-3; weak D call: TRBD1 (5 bases). Germline CDR1 and CDR2: SGHVS and FNYEAQ. CDR3 size: 15 residues. V lost 5 bases, J lost 0 bases, and 12 bases lay in between. The CDR3 is CASSPTVPSTDTQYF. In DNA form, the CDR3 reads TGTGCCAGCAGCCCGACAGTTCCGAGCACAGATACGCAGTATTTT.

This clone was found once. This rearrangement joins TRBV10-2 to TRBJ1-5; a possible D gene is TRBD1 (6 bases). CDR1 is WSHSY and CDR2 is SAAADI in the germline V gene. The CDR3 runs to 17 residues. With 4 bases removed from V and 6 bases from J, the gap between germline ends came to 22 bases. This CDR3 reads CASSGGLGARLTQPQHF. The CDR3, as DNA: TGCGCCAGCAGTGGGGGATTGGGGGCTCGATTAACTCAGCCCCAGCATTTT.

The J gene is TRBJ2-2, the V gene TRBV23-1, with TRBD1 as a possible D gene (5 bases). TRBV23-1 is an ORF; its function is uncertain. The CDR3 has 15 amino acids. V shed 3 bases and J shed 0 bases, with 8 bases lying between them. Here the CDR3 DNA reads TGCGCCAGCAGTCAGGGCAGGGCGAACACCGGGGAGCTGTTTTTT. Amino acids: CASSQGRANTGELFF.

In this sample, this clone turned up once. J is TRBJ1-1 and V is TRBV27; 8 bases are a match to TRBD1. Unmatched junction bases numbered 7, after V lost 5 bases and J lost 2 bases. From germline, CDR1 is MNHEY and CDR2 SMNVEV (reference sequence). CDR3 length equals 15 residues. CDR3 residues: CASSAYRGANTEAFF. The CDR3 region has the DNA TGTGCCAGCAGTGCTTACAGGGGGGCAAACACTGAAGCTTTCTTT.

V gene TRBV9 combines with J gene TRBJ1-2; D perhaps matches TRBD1 (6 bases). This CDR3 contains 15 residues. Trimming stripped 4 bases from V and 4 bases from J, with 17 bases between. Germline values: CDR1 SGDLS, CDR2 YYNGEE. The CDR3: CASSTQTGLSYGYTF. The CDR3 DNA reads TGTGCCAGCAGCACCCAGACAGGCCTTAGCTATGGCTACACCTTC. Looking up the rest from reference TRBV9 and TRBJ1-2 gives the full variable domain: DSGVTQTPKHLITATGQRVTLRCSPRSGDLSVYWYQQSLDQGLQFLIQYYNGEERAKGNILERFSAQQFPDLHSELNLSSLELGDSALYFCASSTQTGLSYGYTFGSGTRLTVV.

V is TRBV7-9 and J is TRBJ2-1; TRBD1 matches at 7 bases. Germline V lookup: CDR1 SEHNR, CDR2 FQNEAQ (reference sequence). V was pared by 4 bases and J by 4 bases, with 13 bases of the junction left unmatched. CDR3 length equals 17 residues. This CDR3 reads CASSSWTGMPFYNEQFF. The CDR3 DNA follows: TGTGCCAGCAGCTCTTGGACAGGCATGCCGTTTTACAATGAGCAGTTCTTC. The full variable domain, with the rest looked up from reference TRBV7-9 and TRBJ2-1, is DTGVSQNPRHKITKRGQNVTFRCDPISEHNRLYWYRQTLGQGPEFLTYFQNEAQLEKSRLLSDRFSAERPKGSFSTLEIQRTEQGDSAMYLCASSSWTGMPFYNEQFFGPGTRLTVL.

This clone was detected only a few times. The chain recombines TRBV18 with TRBJ2-3; maybe TRBD1 (6 bases). Per germline, CDR1 KGHSH and CDR2 LQKENI. The CDR3 has 15 amino acids. Trimming cost V 3 bases and J 2 bases, with 12 bases left between them. The CDR3 loop is CASSPRTANTDTQYF. CDR3 sequence (DNA): TGTGCCAGCTCACCTCGGACAGCGAACACAGATACGCAGTATTTT.